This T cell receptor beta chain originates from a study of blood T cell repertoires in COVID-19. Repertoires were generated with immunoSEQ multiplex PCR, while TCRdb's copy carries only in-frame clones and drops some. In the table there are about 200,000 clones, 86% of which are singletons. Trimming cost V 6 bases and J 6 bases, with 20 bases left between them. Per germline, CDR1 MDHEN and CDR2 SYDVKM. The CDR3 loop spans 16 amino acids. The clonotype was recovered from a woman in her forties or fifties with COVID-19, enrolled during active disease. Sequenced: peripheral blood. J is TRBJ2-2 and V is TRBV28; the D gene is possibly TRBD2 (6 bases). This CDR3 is CASSPNGGVASGELFF. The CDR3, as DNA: TGTGCCAGCAGCCCCAATGGCGGGGTGGCGTCCGGGGAGCTGTTTTTT.